This TCR beta chain appears in the sequencing data of a study of CD8+ T cells in alopecia areata (dated by TCRdb to 2017 to 2018). With respect to the entire study: Treated patients were enrolled in an open-label pilot trial of oral tofacitinib at 5 to 10 mg twice daily for moderate-to-severe alopecia areata. Patients stayed on tofacitinib for 6 to 18 months and then had 6 months of follow-up off drug so that delayed response and recurrence could be assessed. In both human patients and the C3H/HeJ mouse model, the study applied high-throughput TCRbeta sequencing to look at T cell clonal expansion in alopecia areata. On the human side, TCRbeta sequencing was run on scalp tissue and on sorted CD4+ and CD8+ peripheral blood T cells from healthy controls and from alopecia areata patients with either patchy or totalis/universalis disease. Patients on tofacitinib were biopsied at baseline and after 4 and 24 weeks of treatment, and several of the patients also had a later scalp biopsy. Clonality in the scalp was compared among normal scalp (n=4), patchy alopecia areata scalp (n=8), and alopecia totalis/universalis scalp (n=8). RNA was obtained with the PAXgene miRNA kit for fixed scalp, the miRNeasy kit for PBMCs, and the RNeasy kit for mouse skin. TCRbeta CDR3 regions were amplified by immunoSEQ multiplex PCR with 35 Vbeta forward and 13 Jbeta reverse primers.

Library method: the immunoSEQ multiplex PCR assay. To provide template for TCR sequencing, every sample had RNA extracted and reverse transcribed into cDNA. SuperScript III was used to make first-strand cDNA, primed with a 2:1 mix of oligo-dT and random hexamers. A synthetic immune receptor repertoire was used to assess amplification bias, and residual bias was removed computationally. The original methods were these. Raw reads were preprocessed for error removal, and CDR3 was defined according to IMGT conventions as running from the conserved cysteine to phenylalanine. To get clonality, Shannon entropy was normalized by log2 of the number of productive unique TCRs and the result was subtracted from 1. Whether scalp clones were CD4 or CD8 was inferred by matching scalp TCRbeta sequences against CD4 and CD8 repertoires sorted from blood. Sourced from immuneACCESS, this table was stored by TCRdb with only in-frame sequences that have V and J called. A share of the clones is absent; for the studies checked, an unresolved V gene accounts for under half, and the remainder has no known explanation. The D gene and trimming were derived from the DNA, and the V and J assignments and clone size from that table. The sample yields around 140,000 clones; approximately 87% were counted once. Around 15% of the sample comes from the top ten.

Reading the label with the study, this specimen's time point is: baseline before oral tofacitinib. Peripheral blood and lesional scalp punch biopsies were obtained from patients with alopecia areata. PBMCs were isolated by density centrifugation and stained for CD3, CD4 and CD8, after which CD4+ and CD8+ T cells were sorted on a FACSAria. Study-level results and caveats: Scalp TCR repertoire analysis is complicated because resident alphabeta T cells in normal human skin are also sequenced, whereas mouse skin is dominated by gammadelta T cells. Compared with mice, TCR sequences shared between patients were less clear, possibly partly because of HLA diversity across the patient population. Compared with normal scalp, lesional scalp had higher clonality and more expanded CD8+ clones, particularly in alopecia totalis/universalis, a pattern that suggests antigenic drive.

Concerning this clone itself: Its antigen is currently not known. No much larger clone is present one base from it, and per-base qualities are unavailable.

CDR1 and CDR2 (SGHNT, YYREEE) derive from the germline V gene (reference sequence). From the cysteine up to the phenylalanine, the CDR3 has a length of 18 residues. Only the CDR3 DNA stays, 54 bases, in frame from base 1. V is trimmed back by 4 bases and J by 2 bases, and the junction contains 12 bases that no gene match accounts for. The sample was CD8+ T cells sorted from blood, taken at week 0. The V and J genes are TRBV5-4 and TRBJ2-7; 13 junctional bases match TRBD2. The TCR originated in a human donor with alopecia areata. This receptor has the CDR3 CASSTPGTSGVNPYEQYF. The sequenced DNA: TGTGCCAGCAGCACACCCGGGACTAGCGGGGTTAATCCCTACGAGCAGTACTTC.